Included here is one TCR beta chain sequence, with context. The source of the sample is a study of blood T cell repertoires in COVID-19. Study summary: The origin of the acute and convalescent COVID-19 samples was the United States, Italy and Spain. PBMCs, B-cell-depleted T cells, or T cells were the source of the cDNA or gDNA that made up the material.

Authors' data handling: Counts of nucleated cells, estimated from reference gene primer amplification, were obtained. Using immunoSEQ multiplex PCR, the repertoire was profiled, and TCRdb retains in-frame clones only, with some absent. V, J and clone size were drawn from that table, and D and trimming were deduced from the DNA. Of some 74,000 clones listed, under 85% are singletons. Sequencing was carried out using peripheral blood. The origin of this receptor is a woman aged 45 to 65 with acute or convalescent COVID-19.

The CDR3 sequence is CASSLITASAYGYTF. The CDR3 DNA sequence: TGCGCCAGCAGCCTGATTACAGCTTCCGCTTATGGCTACACCTTC. This rearrangement joins TRBV5-1 to TRBJ1-2; D unresolved. CDR3 length: 15 residues. In germline, CDR1 is SGHRS, CDR2 YFSETQ. The V gene lost 4 bases and the J gene lost 5 bases, with 18 bases spanning the gap.